Shown below are 24 T cell receptor beta chains from a single sample sequenced in a study of beta chain features in type 1 diabetes. Sequencing targeted expressed TCRB transcripts, as all isolated RNA had been reverse transcribed. Generated by immunoSEQ multiplex PCR, the TCRdb table keeps only in-frame clones and is missing some. Of fewer than 900,000 clones listed, 15% to 20% were seen once; the top ten hold about 0.02%. The source material was naive CD4+ T cells from blood. These receptors were obtained from a woman in her late teens or twenties in good health.

The chain joins TRBV2 to TRBJ1-1; tentative D call: TRBD1 (6 bases). The CDR3 covers 13 residues. The ends were cut back, 3 bases at V and 9 bases at J, with 14 bases in the middle. Per the germline V gene, CDR1 is SNHLY and CDR2 is FYNNEI. The CDR3 sequence is CASSDGGQIKAFF. The CDR3 coding sequence is TGTGCCAGCAGTGATGGAGGACAGATTAAAGCTTTCTTT.

The CDR3 protein is CASSIDFTGELFF. CDR3 DNA: TGTGCCAGTAGTATAGATTTCACCGGGGAGCTGTTTTTT. The chain links TRBV19 to TRBJ2-2; no clear D gene. There are 13 residues in the CDR3. In germline, CDR1 is LNHDA, CDR2 SQIVND (reference sequence). Between the trimmed V and J ends, which lost 0 bases and 4 bases, there was a span of 3 bases.

The V and J genes are TRBV10-3 and TRBJ2-1; no firm D call. The V gene's germline CDR1 is ENHRY and CDR2 SYGVKD. The CDR3 spans 12 residues. The V end was cut by 6 bases, the J end by 4 bases, with 7 bases between. This CDR3 is CAISRSYNEQFF. In nucleotides, the CDR3 is TGTGCCATCAGCAGGTCGTACAATGAGCAGTTCTTC.

This clone was counted only a few times. One end of the junction fails to match germline, which may point to a read error. The same CDR3 is also encoded by other DNA sequences in this sample. V gene TRBV7-7 combines with J gene TRBJ2-3; D gene unclear. The CDR3 has 13 residues. In germline, CDR1 is SSHAT, CDR2 FNYEAQ (reference sequence). For the CDR3, the DNA is TGTGCTAGCAGCTTAGTAGGCACAGATACGCAGTATTTT. Protein product: CASSLVGTDTQYF.

The chain is built from TRBV27 and TRBJ2-1; a weak D match, TRBD2 (6 bases). Trimming took 0 bases from V and 5 from J, leaving 11 bases between them. Germline CDR1 reads MNHEY; CDR2 reads SMNVEV (reference sequence). The CDR3 is 15 residues long. The CDR3 is CASSLSFAGNNEQFF. DNA of the CDR3: TGTGCCAGCAGTTTATCGTTCGCGGGAAACAATGAGCAGTTCTTC.

The rearrangement joins TRBV7-6 to TRBJ1-2, with D hard to call. Per the germline V gene, CDR1 is SGHVS and CDR2 is FNYEAQ. This CDR3 is built from 15 residues. Trimming cost V 3 bases and J 8 bases, with 19 bases left between them. The CDR3, as DNA: TGTGCCAGCAGCTTTTTGGGTTACCCATCTCAGGGCTACACCTTC. Protein: CASSFLGYPSQGYTF.

The chain couples TRBV5-1 to TRBJ2-1; no reliable D call. Trimming removed 7 bases from V and 6 bases from J, with 20 bases in between. The germline V gene encodes CDR1 SGHRS and CDR2 YFSETQ. The CDR3 consists of 15 residues. In nucleotides, the CDR3 is TGCGCCAGCGCCACCTCAAGACTCGGTAGCAATGAGCAGTTCTTC. This gives the protein CASATSRLGSNEQFF.

This clone was recorded a few times. The chain uses TRBV7-9 and TRBJ1-5; TRBD1 agrees at 9 bases. V shed 6 bases and J 4 bases; nucleotides not matched to a gene: 1. Germline loops: CDR1 SEHNR, CDR2 FQNEAQ (reference sequence). The CDR3 is 13 amino acids. The CDR3 DNA reads TGTGCCAGCAGGGGACAGGGAAATCAGCCCCAGCATTTT. The encoded protein is CASRGQGNQPQHF.

V gene TRBV18 combines with J gene TRBJ2-5; D is undetermined. Germline CDR1 is KGHSH and CDR2 is LQKENI. The CDR3 is made up of 13 amino acids. Trimming stripped 3 bases from V and 3 bases from J, with 8 bases between. CDR3 sequence (DNA): TGTGCCAGCTCACCGCAGGATAAAGAGACCCAGTACTTC. This encodes CASSPQDKETQYF. Full variable domain (rest looked up from reference TRBV18 and TRBJ2-5): NAGVMQNPRHLVRRRGQEARLRCSPMKGHSHVYWYRQLPEEGLKFMVYLQKENIIDESGMPKERFSAEFPKEGPSILRIQQVVRGDSAAYFCASSPQDKETQYFGPGTRLLVL.

This clone was picked up a small number of times. The V and J genes are TRBV28 and TRBJ2-7; 7 bases are a match to TRBD1. V shed 6 bases and J 0 bases; nucleotides not matched to a gene: 5. Germline loops: CDR1 MDHEN, CDR2 SYDVKM. The CDR3 extends over 14 amino acids. In DNA form, the CDR3 reads TGTGCCAGCAGGGACAGGTTTGGCTCCTACGAGCAGTACTTC. Its translation: CASRDRFGSYEQYF.

This clone was found a few times. The chain couples TRBV4-1 to TRBJ2-1, with a possible D match to TRBD2 (5 bases). The CDR3 contains 14 residues. Trimming took off 3 bases at V and 3 bases at J, with 9 bases between the two ends. Germline assignment: CDR1 MGHRA and CDR2 YSYEKL. The CDR3 protein is CASSQGENYNEQFF. DNA for the CDR3: TGCGCCAGCAGCCAGGGAGAGAACTACAATGAGCAGTTCTTC.

The V gene is TRBV7-9, the J gene TRBJ1-4, with 7 nucleotides matching TRBD1. Trimming at V came to 2 bases and at J to 6 bases, leaving 6 bases not matched to a gene. The CDR3 length is 15 residues. Germline loops: CDR1 SEHNR, CDR2 FQNEAQ (reference sequence). CDR3 nucleotide sequence: TGTGCCAGCAGCTTAAGACAGGGTGCGGATGAAAAACTGTTTTTT. Translation: CASSLRQGADEKLFF. Complete variable domain (other parts from reference TRBV7-9 and TRBJ1-4): DTGVSQNPRHKITKRGQNVTFRCDPISEHNRLYWYRQTLGQGPEFLTYFQNEAQLEKSRLLSDRFSAERPKGSFSTLEIQRTEQGDSAMYLCASSLRQGADEKLFFGSGTQLSVL.

This clone was observed a handful of times. The chain uses TRBV4-3 and TRBJ2-6; TRBD2 matches at 9 bases. Trimming took 2 bases from V and 0 from J; bases not matched to a gene: 14. CDR3 length: 21 residues. Germline CDR1 LGHNA, CDR2 YSLEER. The CDR3 here is CASSQSLLVAGVSSGANVLTF. The CDR3 DNA reads TGCGCCAGCAGCCAATCCCTCCTTGTAGCGGGAGTCTCCTCTGGGGCCAACGTCCTGACTTTC.

This rearrangement joins TRBV19 to TRBJ2-2; D is ambiguous. The length of the CDR3 is 11 residues. Germline V gene data show CDR1 as LNHDA and CDR2 as SQIVND (reference sequence). V was trimmed by 6 bases and J by 9 bases, leaving 8 bases between them. The chain's CDR3 is CASRDLRELFF. Written as DNA, the CDR3 is TGTGCCAGTAGGGATCTGCGGGAGCTGTTTTTT. The variable domain in full, completed from reference TRBV19 and TRBJ2-2, reads DGGITQSPKYLFRKEGQNVTLSCEQNLNHDAMYWYRQDPGQGLRLIYYSQIVNDFQKGDIAEGYSVSREKKESFPLTVTSAQKNPTAFYLCASRDLRELFFGEGSRLTVL.

This chain connects TRBV28 to TRBJ2-7, with a possible D match to TRBD2 (6 bases). The CDR3 is 12 amino acids. V was shortened by 4 bases and J by 6 bases, with 10 bases between the two germline ends. Germline V CDR1 and CDR2: MDHEN, SYDVKM. The CDR3 DNA is TGTGCCAGCAGTTGGGGGGATCGCGAGCAGTACTTC. It is translated as CASSWGDREQYF. The variable domain in full, completed from reference TRBV28 and TRBJ2-7, reads DVKVTQSSRYLVKRTGEKVFLECVQDMDHENMFWYRQDPGLGLRLIYFSYDVKMKEKGDIPEGYSVSREKKERFSLILESASTNQTSMYLCASSWGDREQYFGPGTRLTVT.

The V gene is TRBV5-1, the J gene TRBJ2-1; TRBD2 aligns across 13 bases. V was pared by 5 bases and J by 6 bases, with 5 bases of the junction left unmatched. The CDR3 loop spans 15 amino acids. Germline CDR1 SGHRS, CDR2 YFSETQ. The DNA of the CDR3 is TGCGCCAGCAGGGAAGGACTAGCGGGAGTCAATGAGCAGTTCTTC. Protein product: CASREGLAGVNEQFF.

The chain couples TRBV11-2 to TRBJ2-1; 9 bases fit TRBD1. This CDR3 is built from 15 residues. V shed 5 bases, J shed 8 bases, and the junction held 10 bases outside the gene matches. CDR1 SGHAT and CDR2 FQNNGV come from the germline V gene. The CDR3 spells CASSARPGTGYEQFF. The CDR3 region has the DNA TGTGCCAGCAGCGCACGTCCCGGGACAGGGTATGAGCAGTTCTTC. The full variable domain, completed using reference TRBV11-2 and TRBJ2-1, is EAGVAQSPRYKIIEKRQSVAFWCNPISGHATLYWYQQILGQGPKLLIQFQNNGVVDDSQLPKDRFSAERLKGVDSTLKIQPAKLEDSAVYLCASSARPGTGYEQFFGPGTRLTVL.

The V call is TRBV7-8, the J call TRBJ1-3; unclear D gene. V shed 0 bases and J shed 0 bases, with 21 bases lying between them. From germline, CDR1 is SGHVS and CDR2 FQNEAQ. The CDR3 sequence is 20 residues long. CDR3 sequence reads: CASSLALLGSRKNSGNTIYF. CDR3 bases: TGTGCCAGCAGCTTAGCGCTTCTAGGTTCCCGGAAGAACTCTGGAAACACCATATATTTT. The full variable domain, in which reference TRBV7-8 and TRBJ1-3 provide the parts outside the CDR3, is GAGVSQSPRYKVAKRGQDVALRCDPISGHVSLFWYQQALGQGPEFLTYFQNEAQLDKSGLPSDRFFAERPEGSVSTLKIQRTQQEDSAVYLCASSLALLGSRKNSGNTIYFGEGSWLTVV.

About this clone itself: This sample also contains other DNA sequences that code for the same CDR3. This chain's CDR3 is CASSDDRNYGYTF. CDR3 coding DNA: TGTGCCAGCAGTGATGACAGGAACTATGGCTACACCTTC. The V and J genes are TRBV2 and TRBJ1-2, with D perhaps TRBD1 (6 bases). CDR3 size: 13 residues. Germline V gene lookup returns CDR1 SNHLY and CDR2 FYNNEI. Trimming cost V 3 bases and J 2 bases, with 7 bases left between them.

The chain uses TRBV27 and TRBJ2-2; D might be TRBD2 (6 bases). Trimming stripped 3 bases from V and 5 bases from J, with 22 bases between. This CDR3 spans 18 amino acids. Germline lookup yields CDR1 MNHEY and CDR2 SMNVEV (reference sequence). This chain's CDR3 is CASSFLGTPRLGTGELFF. In DNA, the CDR3 is TGTGCCAGCAGTTTTCTTGGGACTCCCCGCCTAGGAACCGGGGAGCTGTTTTTT.

This clone has just one count. This chain uses TRBV7-9 with TRBJ1-2, with a tentative D call TRBD1 (5 bases). The CDR3 contains 14 residues. V lost 3 bases, J lost 3 bases, and 11 bases lay in between. Per the germline V gene, CDR1 is SEHNR and CDR2 is FQNEAQ (reference sequence). The CDR3 DNA follows: TGTGCCAGCAGCTTCCCAGGGAAGGACTATGGCTACACCTTC. Amino acid sequence: CASSFPGKDYGYTF.

This clone appeared a few times. This CDR3 reads CASSPGAGAVGELFF. DNA of the CDR3: TGCGCCAGCAGCCCGGGAGCGGGAGCCGTCGGGGAGCTGTTTTTT. The J gene is TRBJ2-2, the V gene TRBV4-3, with 8 bases fitting TRBD2. The germline CDR1 and CDR2 sequences are LGHNA and YSLEER. This CDR3 comprises 15 residues. With 4 bases clipped from V and 7 bases from J, the junction kept 8 bases outside the gene matches.

This clone showed up just a few times. This chain connects TRBV7-2 to TRBJ1-3; a weak D match, TRBD1 (5 bases). Per germline, CDR1 SGHTA and CDR2 FQGNSA. The V gene lost 5 bases and the J gene lost 1 base, with 9 bases spanning the gap. CDR3 length equals 14 residues. This CDR3 reads CASSPQGSGNTIYF. The CDR3 nucleotides are TGTGCCAGCAGCCCCCAGGGTTCTGGAAACACCATATATTTT.

The chain employs TRBV6-5 and TRBJ2-7; 13 nucleotides line up with TRBD2. The CDR3 totals 16 residues. With V trimmed by 4 bases and J by 2 bases, 5 bases remained unmatched. Per the germline V gene, CDR1 is MNHEY and CDR2 is SVGAGI. The CDR3 spells CASSSRTSGGTYEQYF. In DNA form, the CDR3 reads TGTGCCAGCAGTTCTCGGACTAGCGGGGGAACCTACGAGCAGTACTTC.